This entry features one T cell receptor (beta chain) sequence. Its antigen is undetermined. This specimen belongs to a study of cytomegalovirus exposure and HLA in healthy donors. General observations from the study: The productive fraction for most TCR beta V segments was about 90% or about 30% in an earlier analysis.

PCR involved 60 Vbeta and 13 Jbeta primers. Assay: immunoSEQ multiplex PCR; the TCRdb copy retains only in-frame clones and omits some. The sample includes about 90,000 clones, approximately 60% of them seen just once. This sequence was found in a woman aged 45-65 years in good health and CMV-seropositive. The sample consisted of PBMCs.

The CDR3 region has the DNA TGTGCCAGCAGTTTGACAGGTGCAACTAATGAAAAACTGTTTTTT. Translating it yields CASSLTGATNEKLFF. V gene TRBV28 combines with J gene TRBJ1-4; possibly TRBD1 for D (6 bases). The CDR3 runs to 15 residues. V dropped 3 bases and J dropped 0 bases, with 8 bases sitting between them. CDR1 and CDR2 (germline): MDHEN, SYDVKM. Supplemented by reference TRBV28 and TRBJ1-4, the full variable domain reads DVKVTQSSRYLVKRTGEKVFLECVQDMDHENMFWYRQDPGLGLRLIYFSYDVKMKEKGDIPEGYSVSREKKERFSLILESASTNQTSMYLCASSLTGATNEKLFFGSGTQLSVL.